Shown below are 10 T cell receptor beta chains from a single sample sequenced in a study of T-cell memory formation after mild COVID-19. TCRdb independently ran MiXCR on the 5' RACE reads; one entry per CDR3 protein. The data hold a few hundred thousand distinct CDR3 sequences, with 15% to 20% observed a single time. Sequences were obtained from PBMCs or a T cell subset sorted from them (not recorded which). The origin of the receptors is a man aged 18 to 30 who had mild COVID-19 (a few samples of this study predate the infection). Cell type and time point are not known.

This clonotype was detected only a few times. The chain recombines TRBV20-1 with TRBJ2-3; the D gene is possibly TRBD1 (6 bases). The V gene's germline CDR1 is DFQATT and CDR2 SNEGSKA (reference sequence). The CDR3 loop spans 16 amino acids. The germline V and J ends were trimmed by 6 bases and 10 bases, with 29 bases remaining between them. The CDR3 loop reads CSAKLNREWTRGPQYF. The CDR3 DNA sequence: TGCAGTGCAAAGCTTAACAGGGAATGGACTCGGGGTCCGCAGTATTTT.

The sample holds a few counts of this clonotype. DNA for the CDR3: TGTGCCAGCAGCTTAGAAGGGACAGGGCTTCCCGGGGAGCTGTTTTTT. Residues: CASSLEGTGLPGELFF. The chain has TRBV7-8 and TRBJ2-2; 9 nucleotides align to TRBD1. Germline loops: CDR1 SGHVS, CDR2 FQNEAQ. Trimming took 1 base from V and 6 from J; bases not matched to a gene: 6. This CDR3 region has 16 residues.

This clonotype was seen only a few times. The chain recombines TRBV4-1 with TRBJ2-5; D gene unclear. Trimming took 0 bases from V and 5 from J, leaving 13 bases between them. The CDR3 has 15 amino acids. Germline V gene sequence: CDR1 MGHRA, CDR2 YSYEKL. In DNA form, the CDR3 reads TGCGCCAGCAGCCAAGATCCCGGCAATTGGGAGACCCAGTACTTC. The encoded protein is CASSQDPGNWETQYF.

This clonotype was seen repeatedly, ten times or more. This chain joins TRBV23-1 and TRBJ2-1; TRBD2 matches 8 bases. TRBV23-1 is designated an ORF whose function remains uncertain. This CDR3 has 15 residues. The V and J ends lost 6 bases and 5 bases, in that order; junction bases with no gene match: 9. The CDR3, as DNA: TGCGCCAGCAGCCCGAGCGGGGGTGAGGACAATGAGCAGTTCTTC. The encoded protein is CASSPSGGEDNEQFF.

This clonotype has a count of ten or more. This chain connects TRBV5-1 to TRBJ2-3; D unresolved. The V end was cut by 4 bases, the J end by 5 bases, with 8 bases between. The CDR3 consists of 12 residues. Germline assignment: CDR1 SGHRS and CDR2 YFSETQ. The CDR3 spells CASSVDIDTQYF. DNA of the CDR3: TGCGCCAGCAGCGTCGACATAGATACGCAGTATTTT. Full variable domain (rest looked up from reference TRBV5-1 and TRBJ2-3): KAGVTQTPRYLIKTRGQQVTLSCSPISGHRSVSWYQQTPGQGLQFLFEYFSETQRNKGNFPGRFSGRQFSNSRSEMNVSTLELGDSALYLCASSVDIDTQYFGPGTRLTVL.

The chain links TRBV28 to TRBJ2-1; the D gene is possibly TRBD1 (7 bases). Germline values: CDR1 MDHEN, CDR2 SYDVKM. V lost 7 bases to trimming and J lost 1 base, with 8 bases between them. This CDR3 is built from 13 residues. The CDR3 spells CASTGGSYNEQFF. In nucleotides, the CDR3 is TGTGCCAGCACAGGGGGGTCCTACAATGAGCAGTTCTTC.

The chain links TRBV11-3 to TRBJ2-1; D is unclear. Germline V lookup: CDR1 SGHNT, CDR2 YENEEA. Trimming cost V 11 bases and J 7 bases, with 12 bases left between them. There are 11 residues in the CDR3. The CDR3, as DNA: TGTGCCTCAAGAGGAGAAAATGAGCAGTTCTTC. It codes for CASRGENEQFF.

The gene calls are TRBV4-1 and TRBJ2-3, with TRBD2 matching 9 bases. The germline V gene has CDR1 MGHRA and CDR2 YSYEKL. The CDR3 contains 17 residues. Germline trimming cut 0 bases from V and 1 base from J; bases unmatched to any gene: 5. CDR3 region: CASSQDSRTSGTDTQYF. In DNA form, the CDR3 reads TGCGCCAGCAGCCAAGATTCCAGGACTAGCGGCACAGATACGCAGTATTTT.

Only a few counts were recorded for this clonotype. The chain employs TRBV6-4 and TRBJ2-1, with 7 bases aligning to TRBD2. Germline V CDR1 and CDR2: MRHNA, SNTAGT. The J segment lost 5 bases and the V segment lost 5 bases, leaving 15 bases of the junction unmatched. The CDR3 is 17 residues long. The CDR3 coding sequence is TGTGCCAGCAGTAGCGGTGAGGCAGCGGGGAGAGACAATGAGCAGTTCTTC. It specifies CASSSGEAAGRDNEQFF.

V is TRBV7-9 and J is TRBJ2-3, with D perhaps matching TRBD2 (6 bases). This CDR3 comprises 15 residues. V lost 4 bases, J lost 2 bases, and 13 bases lay in between. The germline V gene encodes CDR1 SEHNR and CDR2 FQNEAQ (reference sequence). The chain's CDR3 is CASSWEWRDTDTQYF. In DNA form, the CDR3 reads TGTGCCAGCAGCTGGGAATGGCGGGACACAGATACGCAGTATTTT.